This passage covers 12 T cell receptor beta chains from one sample sequenced in a study of blood T cell repertoires in COVID-19. Measured with immunoSEQ multiplex PCR; TCRdb has only the in-frame clones, and not every one. The data contain 150,000 or so clones, approximately 82% of them singletons. The sample was peripheral blood. These TCRs come from a woman aged 45-65 years in a cohort sampled during active or convalescent COVID-19.

The J gene is TRBJ1-2, the V gene TRBV4-3, with D hard to call. Trimming removed 0 bases at V and 4 bases at J, with 9 bases between. The V gene's germline CDR1 is LGHNA and CDR2 YSLEER. The CDR3 sequence is 14 residues long. The CDR3 loop reads CASSQERGGYGYTF. CDR3 DNA sequence: TGCGCCAGCAGCCAAGAACGGGGAGGCTATGGCTACACCTTC.

This CDR3 reads CASSGSVQGTGELFF. CDR3 in DNA: TGCGCCAGCAGCGGGTCCGTACAGGGAACCGGGGAGCTGTTTTTT. V usage is TRBV5-1 and J usage is TRBJ2-2; a weak D match, TRBD1 (6 bases). The V end lost 4 bases, the J end lost 5 bases, and 15 bases lay between the germline ends. Germline CDR1 SGHRS, CDR2 YFSETQ. This CDR3 contains 15 residues.

The V gene is TRBV2, the J gene TRBJ1-1, with 9 bases lining up with TRBD1. CDR1 is SNHLY and CDR2 is FYNNEI in the germline V gene. This CDR3 has 14 amino acids. V was pared by 7 bases and J by 1 base, with 4 bases of the junction left unmatched. CDR3 sequence (DNA): TGTGCCAGCACTATGACAGGGGGGAACACTGAAGCTTTCTTT. It specifies CASTMTGGNTEAFF.

The chain joins TRBV9 to TRBJ1-5; 7 bases map to TRBD1. V was clipped by 4 bases and J by 2 bases; unmatched bases: 3. The germline V gene has CDR1 SGDLS and CDR2 YYNGEE. The CDR3 contains 14 residues. The CDR3 is CASSLTGRNQPQHF. The CDR3 nucleotides are TGTGCCAGCAGCCTGACAGGGCGCAATCAGCCCCAGCATTTT. Full variable domain (missing parts from reference TRBV9 and TRBJ1-5): DSGVTQTPKHLITATGQRVTLRCSPRSGDLSVYWYQQSLDQGLQFLIQYYNGEERAKGNILERFSAQQFPDLHSELNLSSLELGDSALYFCASSLTGRNQPQHFGDGTRLSIL.

The chain is built from TRBV5-1 and TRBJ2-5; 8 positions agree with TRBD2. The CDR3 covers 15 residues. V trimming: 1 base; J trimming: 3 bases; junction bases outside the gene matches: 5. Germline lookup yields CDR1 SGHRS and CDR2 YFSETQ. CDR3 sequence reads: CASSLFGGEKETQYF. As DNA, the CDR3 is TGCGCCAGCAGCTTGTTCGGGGGGGAGAAAGAGACCCAGTACTTC.

This clone was found once. V and J are TRBV6-5 and TRBJ2-2; D not certain. This CDR3 region has 12 residues. V was shortened by 2 bases and J by 4 bases, with 2 bases between the two germline ends. Germline V CDR1 and CDR2: MNHEY, SVGAGI. The CDR3 DNA sequence: TGTGCCAGCAGTTACCTCACCGGGGAGCTGTTTTTT. Translated, it gives CASSYLTGELFF.

The count of this clone is one. The chain combines TRBV6-2 or TRBV6-3 with TRBJ1-5; D is possibly TRBD1 (6 bases). This CDR3 has 16 residues. Trimming took 6 bases from V and 3 from J, leaving 18 bases between them. The germline V gene has CDR1 MNHEY and CDR2 SVGEGT. The CDR3 here is CASSPYRDGNNQPQHF. Written as DNA, the CDR3 is TGTGCCAGCAGCCCCTACAGGGATGGGAACAATCAGCCCCAGCATTTT.

This chain uses TRBV4-1 with TRBJ2-7; tentative D call: TRBD1 (5 bases). Germline V gene data show CDR1 as MGHRA and CDR2 as YSYEKL. Trimming removed 1 base from V and 5 bases from J, with 9 bases in between. The CDR3 covers 13 residues. CDR3 sequence (DNA): TGCGCCAGCAGCCAAGGCAGGGCTGACGAGCAGTACTTC. It yields the protein CASSQGRADEQYF.

This clone was detected only once. The V gene is TRBV12-3 or TRBV12-4, the J gene TRBJ2-7, with D perhaps matching TRBD1 (6 bases). The CDR3 consists of 13 residues. V gave up 6 bases and J gave up 2 bases, with 11 bases separating them. The CDR3 bases are TGTGCCAGCAGACTTACAGGGACCTACGAGCAGTACTTC. Encoded protein: CASRLTGTYEQYF.

This chain uses TRBV4-3 with TRBJ1-2, with D perhaps matching TRBD1 (6 bases). The CDR3 contains 16 residues. Germline values: CDR1 LGHNA, CDR2 YSLEER. V was shortened by 0 bases and J by 3 bases, with 14 bases between the two germline ends. CDR3 DNA sequence: TGCGCCAGCAGCCAAGAAGAGAGGGACACCTACTATGGCTACACCTTC. This encodes CASSQEERDTYYGYTF.

The rearrangement uses TRBV5-4 and TRBJ2-2, with D possibly matching TRBD2 (6 bases). CDR3 length: 14 amino acids. Germline V CDR1 and CDR2: SGHNT, YYREEE (reference sequence). V was clipped by 0 bases and J by 4 bases, with 7 bases between them. As DNA, the CDR3 is TGTGCCAGCAGCTTGGTGGGGGGCACCGGGGAGCTGTTTTTT. Translated: CASSLVGGTGELFF.

Many counts were recorded for this clone. The gene calls are TRBV30 and TRBJ1-4; no definite D call. Germline CDR1 is GTSNPN and CDR2 is SVGIG (reference sequence). V lost 1 base and J 14 bases, leaving 17 bases between the germline ends. The CDR3 totals 13 residues. The CDR3 here is CAWSGVSRDTLFF. As DNA, the CDR3 is TGTGCCTGGAGTGGGGTCTCCCGTGACACCCTGTTTTTT.